These 13 T cell receptor beta chains were sequenced from one sample in a study of T cell repertoires in ileal Crohn's disease (dated by TCRdb to the late 2010s). According to the study, the label for this sample's time point signals: inflamed ileum from the surgical specimen. Libraries were prepared through the immunoSEQ multiplex PCR assay. TCRdb took over this immuneACCESS table, retaining in-frame rearrangements with V and J assigned. Such tables are incomplete; in checked studies, under half of the missing clones stem from an unresolved V gene, and the remainder is unexplained. The sample data list around 15,000 clones, and 92% of these were observed just once. The biggest ten clones account for roughly 7.1% of the sample. What was sequenced was ileal tissue. The receptors derive from an adult with Crohn's disease.

The V call is TRBV28, the J call TRBJ1-2; D is unclear. Trimming cost V 3 bases and J 5 bases, with 4 bases left between them. The CDR3 is made up of 11 amino acids. Germline CDR1 is MDHEN and CDR2 is SYDVKM. The CDR3 loop is CASSFLYGYTF. The CDR3 coding sequence is TGTGCCAGCAGTTTTCTTTATGGCTACACCTTC.

The CDR3 DNA reads as TGTGCCAGCAGCTTAGCCGGCTCTAGCTCCTACAATGAGCAGTTCTTC. This codes for CASSLAGSSSYNEQFF. The chain combines TRBV7-9 with TRBJ2-1, with unresolved D. Trimming removed 0 bases from V and 0 bases from J, with 9 bases in between. Germline CDR1 reads SEHNR; CDR2 reads FQNEAQ (reference sequence). This CDR3 region has 16 residues.

V gene TRBV11-1 combines with J gene TRBJ2-7; D is possibly TRBD1 (6 bases). V shed 5 bases and J shed 0 bases, with 14 bases lying between them. In germline, CDR1 is SGHAT, CDR2 FQDESV (reference sequence). The CDR3 consists of 15 residues. The DNA for the CDR3 is TGTGCCAGCAGCCGGACAGCGAGGAACTCCTACGAGCAGTACTTC. Protein product: CASSRTARNSYEQYF.

As regards this clone: A junction boundary mismatches the germline segment, possibly from a read error. This chain links TRBV28 with TRBJ1-2, with a weak D call TRBD1 (5 bases). The CDR3 runs to 12 residues. In germline, CDR1 is MDHEN, CDR2 SYDVKM. This CDR3 reads CASSPNYGGDHF. Here the CDR3 DNA reads TGTGCCAGCAGCCCTAATTATGGGGGGGACCACTTC.

J is TRBJ1-4 and V is TRBV18; no clear D gene. This CDR3 contains 14 residues. From germline, CDR1 is KGHSH and CDR2 LQKENI. Trimming took 4 bases from V and 6 from J, leaving 12 bases between them. CDR3 protein: CASSRAIRDEKLFF. For the CDR3, the DNA is TGTGCCAGCTCACGGGCCATTCGGGATGAAAAACTGTTTTTT.

V gene TRBV5-6 combines with J gene TRBJ2-3, with TRBD1 matching 8 bases. Germline loops: CDR1 SGHDT, CDR2 YYEEEE. V trimming: 2 bases; J trimming: 3 bases; junction bases outside the gene matches: 8. The CDR3 totals 16 residues. The CDR3 region is CASSFEGQVLTDTQYF. In DNA form, the CDR3 reads TGTGCCAGCAGCTTTGAGGGACAGGTTTTAACAGATACGCAGTATTTT.

The V gene is TRBV6-5, the J gene TRBJ2-7; D is ambiguous. The CDR3 spans 15 residues. Germline V gene lookup returns CDR1 MNHEY and CDR2 SVGAGI. Trimming shortened V by 3 bases and J by 1 base, and 13 bases separated the two germline ends. This CDR3 reads CASSYLPPGSYEQYF. In DNA, the CDR3 is TGTGCCAGCAGTTATCTTCCCCCTGGGTCCTACGAGCAGTACTTC.

The rearrangement joins TRBV18 to TRBJ2-5; 9 positions match TRBD2. CDR3 length: 15 residues. V shed 4 bases, J shed 1 base, and the junction held 4 bases outside the gene matches. The germline V gene has CDR1 KGHSH and CDR2 LQKENI. CDR3 sequence (DNA): TGTGCCAGCTCACTCAGCGGGGGGTTCCAAGAGACCCAGTACTTC. Amino acid sequence: CASSLSGGFQETQYF.

V is TRBV5-8 and J is TRBJ2-4, with no clear D. The CDR3 totals 12 residues. Between the trimmed V and J ends, which lost 4 bases and 6 bases, there was a span of 8 bases. Germline assignment: CDR1 SGHTS and CDR2 YDEGEE. Here the CDR3 reads CASSPRRNIQYF. CDR3 coding DNA: TGTGCCAGCAGCCCTAGAAGAAACATTCAGTACTTC.

The chain employs TRBV10-1 and TRBJ2-5, with D possibly TRBD1 on 6 matching bases. This CDR3 is 13 amino acids long. Trimming removed 5 bases from V and 0 bases from J, with 7 bases in between. In germline, CDR1 is WNHNN, CDR2 SYGVQD (reference sequence). The CDR3 nucleotides read TGCGCCAGCAGTAGGACAGACCAAGAGACCCAGTACTTC. Amino acid sequence: CASSRTDQETQYF.

V gene TRBV19 combines with J gene TRBJ1-1, with 8 bases aligning to TRBD1. CDR3 length: 12 residues. The germline gives CDR1 LNHDA, CDR2 SQIVND (reference sequence). V was clipped by 9 bases and J by 11 bases; unmatched bases: 11. As DNA, the CDR3 is TGTGCCAGCGGACAGGGTAGTTTCGCGGCTTTCTTT. Translation: CASGQGSFAAFF.

This sequence joins TRBV5-4 and TRBJ2-5; D is possibly TRBD1 (5 bases). The CDR3 sequence is 14 residues long. The V gene lost 2 bases and the J gene lost 5 bases, with 13 bases spanning the gap. In germline, CDR1 is SGHNT, CDR2 YYREEE (reference sequence). CDR3 sequence: CASSLMSAGETQYF. The CDR3 DNA sequence: TGTGCCAGCAGCTTAATGTCGGCAGGGGAGACCCAGTACTTC.

The chain links TRBV5-1 to TRBJ2-7, with D perhaps matching TRBD1 or TRBD2 (5 bases each). Germline V CDR1 and CDR2: SGHRS, YFSETQ. The CDR3 runs 15 residues. V was trimmed by 2 bases and J by 2 bases, leaving 14 bases between them. CDR3 in amino acids: CASSLQDPRAYEQYF. The DNA of the CDR3 is TGCGCCAGCAGCTTACAGGACCCGAGGGCCTACGAGCAGTACTTC.